The following is a T cell receptor (beta chain) sequence with its context. Its antigen remains unidentified. These data belong to a study of cytomegalovirus exposure and HLA in healthy donors. Broader study findings: Trimming of TCR beta V- and J-genes showed a link, identified in a later analysis, to a missense DCLRE1C variant. TCR beta sequences reportedly predicted most subjects' HLA-A and HLA-B alleles accurately.

PCR used 60 Vbeta primers and 13 Jbeta primers. Some clones are missing from TCRdb's copy, which holds only in-frame ones; the method was immunoSEQ multiplex PCR. The data contain approximately 58,000 clones, around 83% of them singletons. Germline CDR1 SGHTA, CDR2 FQGNSA. V shed 6 bases, J shed 1 base, and the junction held 14 bases outside the gene matches. The CDR3 totals 18 residues. This chain connects TRBV7-2 to TRBJ2-2; 7 positions agree with TRBD2. Sequencing was performed on PBMCs. The clonotype was recovered from a man aged 25-45 years in good health and CMV-seronegative. CDR3 sequence reads: CASSQFLWGLMNTGELFF. The CDR3 region has the DNA TGTGCCAGCAGTCAATTTTTATGGGGACTAATGAACACCGGGGAGCTGTTTTTT.